This record looks at one T cell receptor (beta chain) sequence and its context. This sample is drawn from a study of blood T cell repertoires in COVID-19. The method was immunoSEQ multiplex PCR; TCRdb's version includes in-frame clones alone and lacks a portion of them. The sample gives 150,000 to 200,000 clones, 88% of which show up once; approximately 9% is in the top ten. This CDR3 has 14 amino acids. The V and J ends lost 4 bases and 4 bases respectively, with 11 bases between them. Germline V CDR1 and CDR2: MNHNY, SVGAGI (reference sequence). Across over 20 US areas, participants ranged in age from about 18 to 90 years.

This chain connects TRBV6-6 to TRBJ1-3; TRBD1 is a possible D gene (6 bases). The sequenced sample consisted of PBMCs or T cells enriched from blood (not recorded which). The receptor was isolated from a woman between 18 and 29 years old who had recovered from COVID-19. CDR3 region: CASSLTGQGNTIYF. For the CDR3, the DNA is TGTGCCAGCAGTTTAACAGGGCAGGGAAACACCATATATTTT.